This TCR beta chain emerged from a study of blood T cell repertoires in COVID-19 (dated by TCRdb to the early 2020s). Notes on the research overall: Collaborator samples came from the United States, Italy and Spain and covered acute and convalescent phases of COVID-19. Deeply sampled blood TCRbeta repertoires from subjects exposed to, actively infected with, or recovered from COVID-19 were included in the dataset. Sample metadata almost always included a de-identified subject ID, COVID-19 status, age in years and sex. Samples were obtained from the ongoing ImmuneRACE study (first 160 participants) and from roughly 1,300 subjects provided by 6 global collaborators. HLA class I and class II types, where available, came from metadata supplied by the sample provider rather than from assay-based typing. The repertoires were made available in a free public database intended to serve as a resource for research on the immune response to SARS-CoV-2. The material from the prospective study consisted of cDNA or gDNA derived from T cells, B-cell-depleted T cells, or PBMCs.

The immunoSEQ Assay, a bias-controlled multiplex PCR, was used to amplify TCRbeta CDR3 regions from genomic DNA. The source study handled its data this way. Within the assay, amplification of reference gene primers was used to estimate how many nucleated cells each sample contained. To quantify the absolute abundance of each unique TCRbeta CDR3 rearrangement, sequence reads were collapsed and filtered. For each sample, productive Simpson clonality was calculated by taking the square root of Simpson's diversity index across productive rearrangements. The table was pulled from immuneACCESS by TCRdb, which kept in-frame rearrangements only. Such tables lose some clones; where checked, under half of the loss comes from unresolved V genes, and the rest has no known cause. V and J calls and clone size come straight from that table; D and trimming were deduced from the DNA. This sample has around 110,000 clones in its table, and roughly four fifths of those were observed once. The biggest ten clones account for about 8% of the sample.

V is clipped by 0 bases and J by 8 bases, and the sequence between their germline boundaries is 7 bases long. Inclusive of the bounding cysteine and phenylalanine, the CDR3 is 13 residues long. Kept here is only the CDR3 DNA, which spans 39 bases and is read in frame from base 1. The germline V gene yields SGHVS for CDR1 and FQNEAQ for CDR2. Results and caveats for the whole study, not just this receptor: How much clinical and demographic metadata was included differed by source and by participant, and the metadata was provided uncurated.

Each collaborating institution followed its own protocols to collect whole blood in K2EDTA tubes. For TCRbeta analysis, collaborators shipped samples as frozen whole blood, isolated PBMCs, or DNA extracted from either of those sample types. About this clone: Its antigen is not yet known. No base-level quality is on record; no much larger clone is a single base apart.

The sequence was obtained from a man aged 65 to 79 with active or convalescent COVID-19. The sample comprised peripheral blood. The chain couples TRBV7-8 to TRBJ2-2; the D gene is perhaps TRBD2, on 6 matching bases. The CDR3: CASSLASGGELFF. The sequenced DNA is TGTGCCAGCAGCTTAGCCAGCGGGGGGGAGCTGTTTTTT.